The sequence of this T cell receptor (beta chain) was determined in a study of T cell changes during pregnancy in multiple sclerosis. The CDR3 totals 16 residues. From germline, CDR1 is SQVTM and CDR2 ANQGSEA. Trimming shortened V by 5 bases and J by 0 bases, and 19 bases separated the two germline ends. Clones were read by immunoSEQ multiplex PCR, and TCRdb kept only the in-frame ones, dropping some. The sample lists about 46,000 clones, approximately 90% occurring once. The clonotype comes from a female donor with multiple sclerosis, enrolled in a pregnancy study. The source was CD4+ T cells from peripheral blood mononuclear cells, collected after pregnancy. The J gene is TRBJ1-1, the V gene TRBV29-1; possibly TRBD1 for D (6 bases). CDR3 amino acids: CSVRQAGAAMNTEAFF. The CDR3 DNA follows: TGCAGCGTTCGCCAAGCAGGGGCCGCAATGAACACTGAAGCTTTCTTT.